The sequence of this TCR beta chain was determined in a study of blood T cell repertoires in COVID-19. Study-wide background: Acute-phase and convalescent COVID-19 samples originated in the United States, Italy and Spain. T cells, B-cell-depleted T cells, or PBMCs provided the cDNA or gDNA that served as material.

Only in-frame clones appear in the TCRdb table, and some are missing; sequencing was by immunoSEQ multiplex PCR. Among 90,000 to 110,000 clones listed, about four fifths were seen once. CDR1 is LNHDA and CDR2 is SQIVND in the germline V gene (reference sequence). The CDR3 has 13 amino acids. With 2 bases removed from V and 3 bases from J, the gap between germline ends came to 7 bases. Specimen: peripheral blood. The chain has TRBV19 and TRBJ1-1; the D is unclear. The source of this sequence is an older woman with acute or convalescent COVID-19. The CDR3 loop reads CASSIMSYTEAFF. For the CDR3, the DNA is TGTGCCAGTAGTATAATGAGTTACACTGAAGCTTTCTTT. The whole variable domain, filled in from reference TRBV19 and TRBJ1-1, reads DGGITQSPKYLFRKEGQNVTLSCEQNLNHDAMYWYRQDPGQGLRLIYYSQIVNDFQKGDIAEGYSVSREKKESFPLTVTSAQKNPTAFYLCASSIMSYTEAFFGQGTRLTVV.